Included here is one TCR beta chain sequence, with context. CDR1 is LNHDA, CDR2 SQIVND, per germline (reference sequence). The CDR3 is made up of 13 amino acids. Trimming cost V 6 bases and J 7 bases; bases outside gene matches: 7. The sample belongs to a study of blood T cell repertoires in COVID-19. Whole-study context: Researchers got acute and convalescent COVID-19 samples from the United States, Italy and Spain. The analysed material was cDNA or gDNA that came from T cells, B-cell-depleted T cells, or PBMCs.

TCRdb's table, derived via immunoSEQ multiplex PCR, lists solely in-frame clones and lacks some. The sample comprises 69,000 or so clones, 90% of which are singletons, and around 5.3% rests with the top ten. The sequence came from a man in his fifties or sixties with acute or convalescent COVID-19. The chain recombines TRBV19 with TRBJ1-1, with 8 bases that match TRBD1. The material sequenced was peripheral blood. In DNA form, the CDR3 reads TGTGCCAGTAGAAATGGACAGGGCAATGAAGCTTTCTTT. Amino acid sequence: CASRNGQGNEAFF.